Sequencing of this TCR beta chain was carried out in a study of T cells in Graves' hyperthyroidism and ophthalmopathy. The CDR3 length is 17 residues. Germline-derived CDR1 and CDR2 are LNHNV and YYDKDF (reference sequence). V shed 5 bases and J 0 bases; nucleotides not matched to a gene: 7. Study-level findings and limits: Progression to ophthalmopathy was predicted a median of approximately 6.4 months early. The blood repertoire included most of the expanded thyroid clonotypes above 0.001.

Regions amplified from RNA transcripts were the TCR beta CDR3 regions. An initial round of RT-PCR targeting the TCR CDR3 relied on the HTBI primer set. MiXCR was run by TCRdb on the multiplex PCR reads, yielding one entry per CDR3 protein. The sample contains 300,000 to 450,000 distinct CDR3 sequences, 15% to 20% of which appear only once. In this sample, this clonotype turned up many times. Antigen unknown. Patients were excluded because of uncontrolled infection, other autoimmune disease, pregnancy or lactation. This clonotype was obtained from a woman in her thirties or forties with Graves' ophthalmopathy. V usage is TRBV15 and J usage is TRBJ2-3, with 11 bases aligning to TRBD2. The sample consisted of blood. CDR3 sequence (DNA): TGTGCCACCAGCGCGCGACTAGCGGGATTTAGCACAGATACGCAGTATTTT. Encoded protein: CATSARLAGFSTDTQYF.